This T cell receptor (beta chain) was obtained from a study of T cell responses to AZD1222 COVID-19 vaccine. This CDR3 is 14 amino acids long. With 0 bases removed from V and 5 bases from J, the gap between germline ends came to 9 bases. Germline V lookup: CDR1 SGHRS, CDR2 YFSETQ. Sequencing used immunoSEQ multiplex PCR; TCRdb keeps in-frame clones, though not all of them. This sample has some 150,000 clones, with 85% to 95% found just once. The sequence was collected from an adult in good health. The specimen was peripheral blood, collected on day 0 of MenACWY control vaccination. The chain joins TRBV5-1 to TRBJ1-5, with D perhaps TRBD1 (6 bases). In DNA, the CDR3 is TGCGCCAGCAGCTTGGGCGCAGGGGATCAGCCCCAGCATTTT. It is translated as CASSLGAGDQPQHF.